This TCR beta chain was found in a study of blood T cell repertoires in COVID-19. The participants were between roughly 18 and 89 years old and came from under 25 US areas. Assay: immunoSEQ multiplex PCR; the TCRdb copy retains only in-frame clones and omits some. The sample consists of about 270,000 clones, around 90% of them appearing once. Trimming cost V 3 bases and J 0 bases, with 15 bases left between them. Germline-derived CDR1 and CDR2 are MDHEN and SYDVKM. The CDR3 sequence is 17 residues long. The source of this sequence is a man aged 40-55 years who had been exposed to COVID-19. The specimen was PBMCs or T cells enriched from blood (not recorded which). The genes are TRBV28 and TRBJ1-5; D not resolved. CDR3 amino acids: CASSLGRHSYSNQPQHF. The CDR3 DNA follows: TGTGCCAGCAGTTTGGGTAGGCATAGCTATAGCAATCAGCCCCAGCATTTT.